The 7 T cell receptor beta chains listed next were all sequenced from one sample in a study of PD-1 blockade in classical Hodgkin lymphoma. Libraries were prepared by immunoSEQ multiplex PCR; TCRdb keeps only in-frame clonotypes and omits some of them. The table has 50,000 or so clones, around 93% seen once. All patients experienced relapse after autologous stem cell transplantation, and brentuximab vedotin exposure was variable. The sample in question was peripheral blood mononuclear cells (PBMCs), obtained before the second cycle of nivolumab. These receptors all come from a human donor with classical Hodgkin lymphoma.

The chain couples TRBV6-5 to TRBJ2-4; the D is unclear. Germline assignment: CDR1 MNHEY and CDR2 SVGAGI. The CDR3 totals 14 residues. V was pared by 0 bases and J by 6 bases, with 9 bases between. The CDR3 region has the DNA TGTGCCAGCAGTTACTCGAGGCGGACAAACATTCAGTACTTC. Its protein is CASSYSRRTNIQYF.

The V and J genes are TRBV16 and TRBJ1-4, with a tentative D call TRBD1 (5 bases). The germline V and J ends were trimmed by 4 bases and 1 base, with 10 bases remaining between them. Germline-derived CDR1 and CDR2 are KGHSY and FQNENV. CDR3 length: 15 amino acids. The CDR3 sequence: CASSRLGGTNEKLFF. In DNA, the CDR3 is TGTGCCAGCAGCCGACTTGGGGGAACTAATGAAAAACTGTTTTTT.

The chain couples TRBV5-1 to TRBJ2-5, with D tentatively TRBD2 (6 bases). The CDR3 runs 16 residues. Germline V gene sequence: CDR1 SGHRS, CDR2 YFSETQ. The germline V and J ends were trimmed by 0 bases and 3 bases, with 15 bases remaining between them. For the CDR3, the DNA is TGCGCCAGCAGCTTGGCCTTGAGACTAGGGGAAGAGACCCAGTACTTC. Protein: CASSLALRLGEETQYF.

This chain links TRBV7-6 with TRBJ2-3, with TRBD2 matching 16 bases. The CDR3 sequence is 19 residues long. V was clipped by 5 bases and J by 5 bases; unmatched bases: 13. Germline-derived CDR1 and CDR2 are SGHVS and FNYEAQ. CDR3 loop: CASSPGTSGGASVGDTQYF. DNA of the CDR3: TGTGCCAGCAGCCCCGGGACTAGCGGGGGGGCCTCGGTCGGAGATACGCAGTATTTT.

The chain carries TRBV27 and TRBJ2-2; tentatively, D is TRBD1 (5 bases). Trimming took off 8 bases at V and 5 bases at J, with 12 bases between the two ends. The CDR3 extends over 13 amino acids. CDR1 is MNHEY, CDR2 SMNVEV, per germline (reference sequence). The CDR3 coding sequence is TGTGCCAGCCAAGGCAGGGCGACCGGGGAGCTGTTTTTT. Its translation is CASQGRATGELFF.

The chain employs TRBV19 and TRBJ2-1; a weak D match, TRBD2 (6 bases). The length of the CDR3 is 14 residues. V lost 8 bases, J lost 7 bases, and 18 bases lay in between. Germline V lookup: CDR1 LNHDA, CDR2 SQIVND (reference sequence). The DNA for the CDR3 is TGTGCCAGTGGGGCGGGGACCGCGGCTAATGAGCAGTTCTTC. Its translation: CASGAGTAANEQFF.

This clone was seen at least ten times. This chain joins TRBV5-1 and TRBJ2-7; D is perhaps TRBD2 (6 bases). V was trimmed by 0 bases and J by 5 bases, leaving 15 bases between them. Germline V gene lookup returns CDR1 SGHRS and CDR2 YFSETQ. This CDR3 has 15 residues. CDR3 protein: CASSLVGLRHDEQYF. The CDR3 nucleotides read TGCGCCAGCAGCTTGGTAGGACTAAGGCACGACGAGCAGTACTTC.